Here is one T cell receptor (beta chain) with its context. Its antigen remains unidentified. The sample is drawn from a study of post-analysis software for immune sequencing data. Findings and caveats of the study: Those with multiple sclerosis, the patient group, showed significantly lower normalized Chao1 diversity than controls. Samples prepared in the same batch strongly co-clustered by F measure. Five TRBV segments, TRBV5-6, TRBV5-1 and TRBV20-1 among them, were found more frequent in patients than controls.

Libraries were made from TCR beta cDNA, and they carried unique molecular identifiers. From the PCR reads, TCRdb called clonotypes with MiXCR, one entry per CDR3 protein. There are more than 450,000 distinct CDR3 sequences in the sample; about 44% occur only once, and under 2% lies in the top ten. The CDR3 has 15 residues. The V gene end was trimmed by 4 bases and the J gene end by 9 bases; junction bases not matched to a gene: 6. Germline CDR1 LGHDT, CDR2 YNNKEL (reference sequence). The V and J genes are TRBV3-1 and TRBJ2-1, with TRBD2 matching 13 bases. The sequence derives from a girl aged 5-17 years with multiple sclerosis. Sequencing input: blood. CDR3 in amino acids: CASSRWTSGGREQFF. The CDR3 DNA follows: TGTGCCAGCAGCCGTTGGACTAGCGGGGGACGTGAGCAGTTCTTC.